The 26 T cell receptor beta chains given below trace back to one sample, sequenced in a study of graft-versus-host responses after intestinal transplantation. Intraepithelial and lamina propria lymphocytes were isolated from graft specimens. The protocol was immunoSEQ multiplex PCR, while the TCRdb copy is restricted to in-frame clones and leaves out a portion. The table has more than 6,000 clones, over 80% seen once; the top ten hold about a tenth. Sample: ileum tissue, taken around 130 days after transplant. The receptors derive from a human patient who received an intestinal transplant, so some T cells may come from the graft donor.

This chain joins TRBV15 and TRBJ1-6, with TRBD1 matching 11 bases. The CDR3 runs 14 residues. CDR1 is LNHNV and CDR2 is YYDKDF in the germline V gene (reference sequence). The junction had 3 bases not matched to a gene; V was cut back by 1 base and J by 13 bases. CDR3 protein: CATSRGTGGMPLHF. Here the CDR3 DNA reads TGTGCCACCAGCAGAGGGACAGGGGGCATGCCCCTCCACTTT.

This rearrangement joins TRBV6-1 to TRBJ2-5; the match to TRBD2 covers 14 bases. The CDR3 spans 15 residues. Germline CDR1 and CDR2: MNHNS and SASEGT. The ends lost 6 bases at V and 2 bases at J; junction bases unmatched: 2. The chain's CDR3 is CASSGLAGGQETQYF. The CDR3 DNA follows: TGTGCCAGCAGCGGACTAGCGGGAGGTCAAGAGACCCAGTACTTC.

This rearrangement joins TRBV27 to TRBJ1-4; D is uncertain. With 6 bases removed from V and 8 bases from J, the gap between germline ends came to 16 bases. CDR1 is MNHEY and CDR2 is SMNVEV in the germline V gene (reference sequence). The CDR3 extends over 14 amino acids. In nucleotides, the CDR3 is TGTGCCAGCAGACCCTTGGGGTCGGAAGAAAAACTGTTTTTT. Amino acids: CASRPLGSEEKLFF.

The chain has TRBV7-9 and TRBJ2-1; TRBD2 aligns across 11 bases. CDR1 and CDR2 (germline): SEHNR, FQNEAQ (reference sequence). Trimming cost V 2 bases and J 4 bases; bases outside gene matches: 13. The CDR3 runs 19 residues. CDR3 sequence reads: CASSLTLAGGRLRYNEQFF. CDR3 sequence (DNA): TGTGCCAGCAGCTTAACTCTAGCGGGGGGCCGCCTTCGATACAATGAGCAGTTCTTC.

The J gene is TRBJ1-4, the V gene TRBV5-8; D gene ambiguous. Germline lookup yields CDR1 SGHTS and CDR2 YDEGEE. V was shortened by 9 bases and J by 8 bases, with 20 bases between the two germline ends. The CDR3 extends over 14 amino acids. The CDR3: CATKLEESVEKLFF. The DNA of the CDR3 is TGTGCCACCAAGCTTGAGGAATCGGTGGAAAAACTGTTTTTT. Looking up the rest from reference TRBV5-8 and TRBJ1-4 gives the full variable domain: EAGVTQSPTHLIKTRGQQATLRCSPISGHTSVYWYQQALGLGLQFLLWYDEGEERNRGNFPPRFSGRQFPNYSSELNVNALELEDSALYLCATKLEESVEKLFFGSGTQLSVL.

The chain combines TRBV19 with TRBJ1-1; D may be TRBD1 (5 bases). CDR1 is LNHDA, CDR2 SQIVND, per germline (reference sequence). This CDR3 region has 17 residues. V lost 0 bases, J lost 4 bases, and 18 bases lay in between. CDR3 sequence reads: CASSIDRLGVRSTEAFF. The CDR3, as DNA: TGTGCCAGTAGTATAGATCGGCTGGGGGTCCGGAGCACTGAAGCTTTCTTT.

This clone has only one observation. This CDR3 is CASSLEQGRTNEKLFF. The CDR3 DNA is TGCGCCAGCAGCTTGGAACAGGGGAGGACTAATGAAAAACTGTTTTTT. The chain couples TRBV5-1 to TRBJ1-4, with 7 nucleotides matching TRBD1. The V and J ends lost 0 bases and 2 bases, in that order; junction bases with no gene match: 4. The germline CDR1 and CDR2 sequences are SGHRS and YFSETQ. The CDR3 totals 16 residues.

This chain links TRBV27 with TRBJ2-1; 8 bases are a match to TRBD2. J gave up 3 bases and V 2 bases, and 0 bases lay outside the gene matches. CDR1 and CDR2 (germline): MNHEY, SMNVEV (reference sequence). The CDR3 is made up of 14 amino acids. The chain's CDR3 is CASSLRGGYNEQFF. CDR3 nucleotide sequence: TGTGCCAGCAGTTTACGGGGGGGCTACAATGAGCAGTTCTTC.

This chain uses TRBV30 with TRBJ2-2; no definite D call. CDR3 length equals 9 residues. V was trimmed by 7 bases and J by 6 bases, leaving 3 bases between them. Germline assignment: CDR1 GTSNPN and CDR2 SVGIG (reference sequence). Here the CDR3 reads CASPGELFF. For the CDR3, the DNA is TGTGCCTCCCCCGGGGAGCTGTTTTTT.

The chain employs TRBV5-1 and TRBJ1-1, with D possibly TRBD1 on 6 matching bases. The CDR3 has 15 amino acids. V was trimmed by 1 base and J by 4 bases, leaving 14 bases between them. Germline V CDR1 and CDR2: SGHRS, YFSETQ. The CDR3 spells CASSLLSGGSTEAFF. CDR3 coding DNA: TGCGCCAGCAGCTTGTTGTCCGGGGGCTCCACTGAAGCTTTCTTT.

The CDR3 bases are TGTGCCAGCAGGGGCGAGTCGGCACGGGACACTGAAGCTTTCTTT. The encoded protein is CASRGESARDTEAFF. The gene calls are TRBV6-6 and TRBJ1-1, with D hard to call. The CDR3 is 15 amino acids. Germline V gene data show CDR1 as MNHNY and CDR2 as SVGAGI (reference sequence). V was shortened by 6 bases and J by 3 bases, with 17 bases between the two germline ends.

This chain joins TRBV15 and TRBJ2-3; 7 bases are a match to TRBD2. This CDR3 is built from 13 residues. V was pared by 8 bases and J by 2 bases, with 4 bases of the junction left unmatched. Per the germline V gene, CDR1 is LNHNV and CDR2 is YYDKDF (reference sequence). DNA for the CDR3: TGTGCCACCGGAGGGACTACCACAGATACGCAGTATTTT. Protein: CATGGTTTDTQYF.

The rearrangement joins TRBV18 to TRBJ2-7; 9 positions match TRBD2. The CDR3 loop spans 13 amino acids. V trimming: 1 base; J trimming: 5 bases; junction bases outside the gene matches: 0. CDR1 KGHSH and CDR2 LQKENI come from the germline V gene. This CDR3 reads CASSPLAGDEQYF. CDR3 nucleotides: TGTGCCAGCTCACCACTAGCGGGAGACGAGCAGTACTTC.

The chain couples TRBV6-1 to TRBJ2-7; TRBD1 might be the D (6 bases). This CDR3 spans 15 amino acids. V lost 10 bases to trimming and J lost 0 bases, with 19 bases between them. The germline CDR1 and CDR2 sequences are MNHNS and SASEGT. In DNA form, the CDR3 reads TGTGCCACACAAGAGACAGGCACGAGCTCCTACGAGCAGTACTTC. This sequence encodes CATQETGTSSYEQYF.

The rearrangement links TRBV19 to TRBJ1-1, with TRBD1 as a possible D gene (6 bases). CDR3 length: 15 amino acids. Looked up from germline, CDR1 is LNHDA and CDR2 is SQIVND (reference sequence). V lost 4 bases, J lost 0 bases, and 12 bases lay in between. CDR3 nucleotides: TGTGCCAGTAGTACCGAGGGACATTTGAACACTGAAGCTTTCTTT. This encodes CASSTEGHLNTEAFF.

CDR3 sequence (DNA): TGTGCCAGCAGCGTAGCTACGACAGATAATTCACCCCTCCACTTT. Protein sequence: CASSVATTDNSPLHF. This chain uses TRBV9 with TRBJ1-6, with a possible D match to TRBD1 (5 bases). Trimming cost V 0 bases and J 5 bases, with 9 bases left between them. This CDR3 has 15 amino acids. From germline, CDR1 is SGDLS and CDR2 YYNGEE.

This sequence joins TRBV4-1 and TRBJ2-7; 10 bases are shared with TRBD2. The CDR3 consists of 14 residues. V trimming: 1 base; J trimming: 3 bases; junction bases outside the gene matches: 0. CDR1 is MGHRA, CDR2 YSYEKL, per germline. CDR3: CASSQASGGYEQYF. The CDR3 DNA sequence: TGCGCCAGCAGCCAAGCTAGCGGGGGCTACGAGCAGTACTTC.

The J gene is TRBJ2-3, the V gene TRBV5-1, with 9 nucleotides matching TRBD2. CDR3 length equals 14 residues. Losses at the gene ends were 2 bases for V and 4 bases for J; bases not matched to a gene: 2. CDR1 and CDR2 (germline): SGHRS, YFSETQ. CDR3 in amino acids: CASSFPSGADTQYF. The CDR3 DNA is TGCGCCAGCAGCTTCCCTAGCGGGGCAGATACGCAGTATTTT.

This chain's CDR3 is CAWSGGRAIGTDTQYF. CDR3 DNA: TGTGCCTGGAGTGGCGGGAGGGCCATTGGCACAGATACGCAGTATTTT. This chain uses TRBV30 with TRBJ2-3; 9 nucleotides agree with TRBD2. V was pared by 1 base and J by 1 base, with 6 bases of the junction left unmatched. CDR3 size: 16 residues. From germline, CDR1 is GTSNPN and CDR2 SVGIG (reference sequence).

On this clone itself: Germline is not matched at one junction end, which may reflect a read error. The chain joins TRBV9 to TRBJ2-3; D possibly corresponds to TRBD1 (5 bases). The CDR3 totals 13 residues. The germline V gene encodes CDR1 SGDLS and CDR2 YYNGEE. CDR3 sequence reads: CTSSVQGTDTQYF. For the CDR3, the DNA is TGTACCAGCAGCGTACAGGGCACAGATACGCAGTATTTT.

The V call is TRBV5-8, the J call TRBJ1-2; TRBD1 matches at 8 bases. The length of the CDR3 is 15 residues. Germline lookup yields CDR1 SGHTS and CDR2 YDEGEE. J was trimmed by 1 base and V by 4 bases; bases with no gene match: 6. The CDR3 protein is CASSNGQGLNYGYTF. CDR3 in DNA: TGTGCCAGCAGCAACGGACAGGGTCTTAACTATGGCTACACCTTC.

The V gene is TRBV7-3, the J gene TRBJ2-3; 11 nucleotides align to TRBD1. The germline V gene encodes CDR1 SGHTA and CDR2 FQGTGA. The CDR3 extends over 16 amino acids. After removal of 5 bases from V and 4 bases from J, the junction contained 8 bases not matched to a gene. The CDR3 loop is CASSAQDRGPADTQYF. The CDR3 nucleotides are TGTGCCAGCAGCGCGCAGGACAGGGGGCCAGCAGATACGCAGTATTTT.

This clone was seen a few times. The rearrangement joins TRBV11-3 to TRBJ1-1, with TRBD1 identical over 7 bases. CDR3 length: 14 residues. Per the germline V gene, CDR1 is SGHNT and CDR2 is YENEEA. The ends lost 5 bases at V and 3 bases at J; junction bases unmatched: 6. The CDR3 sequence is CASSKGGLDTEAFF. CDR3 DNA sequence: TGTGCCAGCAGCAAAGGGGGCTTGGACACTGAAGCTTTCTTT. Filled out from reference TRBV11-3 and TRBJ1-1, the complete variable domain reads EAGVVQSPRYKIIEKKQPVAFWCNPISGHNTLYWYLQNLGQGPELLIRYENEEAVDDSQLPKDRFSAERLKGVDSTLKIQPAELGDSAVYLCASSKGGLDTEAFFGQGTRLTVV.

The rearrangement uses TRBV2 and TRBJ1-1; weak D call: TRBD1 (6 bases). Germline CDR1 SNHLY, CDR2 FYNNEI. Trimming took off 6 bases at V and 5 bases at J, with 13 bases between the two ends. The CDR3 is 13 amino acids. CDR3 amino acids: CASREQGRTEAFF. In nucleotides, the CDR3 is TGTGCCAGCAGAGAACAGGGTAGGACTGAAGCTTTCTTT.

This clone was counted a few times. J is TRBJ1-1 and V is TRBV7-3, with D unclear. Trimming removed 0 bases from V and 8 bases from J, with 10 bases in between. Germline CDR1 SGHTA, CDR2 FQGTGA. This CDR3 comprises 13 residues. The CDR3 DNA sequence: TGTGCCAGCAGCTTAACGCGATCGGGGGAAGCTTTCTTT. Its protein is CASSLTRSGEAFF.

The rearrangement uses TRBV19 and TRBJ1-2; 8 positions agree with TRBD1. This CDR3 is built from 14 residues. Per the germline V gene, CDR1 is LNHDA and CDR2 is SQIVND (reference sequence). The V and J ends lost 3 bases and 3 bases, in that order; junction bases with no gene match: 3. The CDR3 spells CASSIRGLHYGYTF. In nucleotides, the CDR3 is TGTGCCAGTAGTATCAGGGGGCTTCACTATGGCTACACCTTC. Looking up the rest from reference TRBV19 and TRBJ1-2 gives the full variable domain: DGGITQSPKYLFRKEGQNVTLSCEQNLNHDAMYWYRQDPGQGLRLIYYSQIVNDFQKGDIAEGYSVSREKKESFPLTVTSAQKNPTAFYLCASSIRGLHYGYTFGSGTRLTVV.